Listed here are 27 T cell receptor beta chains from one sample, sequenced in a study of identical twins. Each CDR3 protein gets one entry after TCRdb re-called the 5' RACE reads with MiXCR. The data show some 250,000 distinct CDR3 sequences, 6.5% seen once. The same specimen was also included in a second study, on T cells expressing NK-cell markers.

Sequencing was performed on CD8+ T cells sorted from blood. All receptors derive from a young woman in good health.

The V gene is TRBV4-1, the J gene TRBJ2-6; D might be TRBD1 or TRBD2, each matching 5 bases. Deletions cut 0 bases from V and 2 bases from J, with 17 bases between. Per germline, CDR1 MGHRA and CDR2 YSYEKL. CDR3 size: 19 residues. This CDR3 is CASSQDAGARGAGANVLTF. The CDR3 nucleotides are TGCGCCAGCAGCCAAGATGCCGGGGCAAGGGGTGCTGGGGCCAACGTCCTGACTTTC.

This clonotype showed up just a few times. The chain combines TRBV12-3 or TRBV12-4 with TRBJ1-1, with D perhaps TRBD1 (5 bases). V was shortened by 2 bases and J by 1 base, with 11 bases between the two germline ends. The CDR3 runs 15 residues. Here the CDR3 reads CASSLLGTANTEAFF. The DNA of the CDR3 is TGTGCCAGCAGTTTACTCGGGACCGCGAACACTGAAGCTTTCTTT.

This clonotype was observed a handful of times. The J gene is TRBJ2-3, the V gene TRBV7-6; 9 nucleotides line up with TRBD1. Germline assignment: CDR1 SGHVS and CDR2 FNYEAQ. This CDR3 region has 18 residues. With V trimmed by 5 bases and J by 0 bases, 12 bases remained unmatched. The CDR3 DNA reads TGTGCCAGCAGCCGCCCTGGGACAGGGCTTCCGAGCACAGATACGCAGTATTTT. This translates into CASSRPGTGLPSTDTQYF.

This chain's CDR3 is CASSFRPSYEQYF. The CDR3 nucleotides read TGTGCCAGCAGCTTTAGGCCATCCTACGAGCAGTACTTC. The rearrangement links TRBV5-5 to TRBJ2-7; D remains ambiguous. The CDR3 is 13 amino acids. Germline CDR1 reads SGHKS; CDR2 reads YYEKEE (reference sequence). Trimming removed 2 bases at V and 1 base at J, with 7 bases between.

V is TRBV6-1 and J is TRBJ2-3; the D gene is possibly TRBD2 (6 bases). Germline V gene sequence: CDR1 MNHNS, CDR2 SASEGT. The CDR3 loop spans 15 amino acids. Trimming left V 5 bases short and J 0 bases short, with 12 bases between. CDR3 sequence (DNA): TGTGCCAGCAGTATGAGCGGAGGGAGCACAGATACGCAGTATTTT. This encodes CASSMSGGSTDTQYF.

The chain carries TRBV12-5 and TRBJ1-6, with unresolved D. Germline V gives CDR1 LGHNT, CDR2 FRNRAP. With 6 bases removed from V and 13 bases from J, the gap between germline ends came to 10 bases. This CDR3 is built from 11 residues. CDR3 sequence (DNA): TGTGCTAGTGGGCCTCCCATCCCCCTCCACTTT. Translation gives CASGPPIPLHF.

This clonotype occurred many times. The chain employs TRBV6-5 and TRBJ2-5; D might be TRBD1 (5 bases). In germline, CDR1 is MNHEY, CDR2 SVGAGI. V shed 2 bases and J shed 3 bases, with 7 bases lying between them. This CDR3 spans 13 amino acids. CDR3 DNA sequence: TGTGCCAGCAGTTACGTAGGGGAAGAGACCCAGTACTTC. Encoded protein: CASSYVGEETQYF.

In this sample, this clonotype turned up many times. This chain joins TRBV13 and TRBJ1-2; 8 bases are shared with TRBD1. The junction had 4 bases not matched to a gene; V was cut back by 5 bases and J by 2 bases. CDR1 is PRHDT and CDR2 is FYEKMQ in the germline V gene (reference sequence). This CDR3 contains 14 residues. The CDR3 region is CASSGQGTNYGYTF. In DNA, the CDR3 is TGTGCCAGCAGCGGACAGGGAACCAACTATGGCTACACCTTC. Based on the CDR3 plus reference TRBV13 and TRBJ1-2, the full variable domain is AAGVIQSPRHLIKEKRETATLKCYPIPRHDTVYWYQQGPGQDPQFLISFYEKMQSDKGSIPDRFSAQQFSDYHSELNMSSLELGDSALYFCASSGQGTNYGYTFGSGTRLTVV.

This chain uses TRBV12-3 or TRBV12-4 with TRBJ1-2; no clear D. Trimming pared 7 bases from V and 5 bases from J, leaving 11 bases between. CDR3 size: 12 residues. CDR3 sequence reads: CASTLGSYGYTF. DNA of the CDR3: TGTGCCAGCACCTTAGGGAGTTATGGCTACACCTTC.

At least ten counts were recorded for this clonotype. This chain uses TRBV12-3 or TRBV12-4 with TRBJ2-7, with 10 bases lining up with TRBD1. After removal of 5 bases from V and 1 base from J, the junction contained 5 bases not matched to a gene. The CDR3 covers 15 residues. The CDR3, as DNA: TGTGCCAGCAGTGACCGGGACAGGGGTTCCTACGAGCAGTACTTC. This codes for CASSDRDRGSYEQYF.

The chain combines TRBV7-9 with TRBJ2-4, with D perhaps being TRBD1 or TRBD2 (6 bases each). V lost 2 bases to trimming and J lost 6 bases, with 14 bases between them. The CDR3 has 15 amino acids. Looked up from germline, CDR1 is SEHNR and CDR2 is FQNEAQ (reference sequence). CDR3 nucleotide sequence: TGTGCCAGCAGCTTAAACAGGGAGGTGACAAACATTCAGTACTTC. Protein: CASSLNREVTNIQYF.

CDR3 bases: TGCGCCAGCAGCCAAGATCCTCAGCAAGAGACCCAGTACTTC. Protein product: CASSQDPQQETQYF. J is TRBJ2-5 and V is TRBV4-3; no clear D. The CDR3 has 14 amino acids. CDR1 LGHNA and CDR2 YSLEER come from the germline V gene. Trimming cost V 0 bases and J 2 bases, with 7 bases left between them.

The sample holds a few counts of this clonotype. The chain recombines TRBV29-1 with TRBJ2-7; 8 bases are shared with TRBD2. The CDR3 extends over 14 amino acids. V lost 4 bases and J lost 4; bases outside the gene matches: 9. Germline loops: CDR1 SQVTM, CDR2 ANQGSEA. Written as DNA, the CDR3 is TGCAGCGTTGTAAGCGGGAGCGCCTTTTACGAGCAGTACTTC. It specifies CSVVSGSAFYEQYF.

V gene TRBV10-2 combines with J gene TRBJ2-1; 9 bases map to TRBD2. V gave up 7 bases and J gave up 10 bases; unmatched junction bases: 8. Germline loops: CDR1 WSHSY, CDR2 SAAADI. This CDR3 comprises 13 residues. CDR3 DNA sequence: TGCGCCAGCACCCTACTGCTAGCGGGAGAGCAGTTCTTC. It is translated as CASTLLLAGEQFF.

This clonotype has a count of ten or more. This chain uses TRBV29-1 with TRBJ1-1; 9 bases are shared with TRBD1. V was pared by 8 bases and J by 1 base, with 5 bases of the junction left unmatched. Germline V gives CDR1 SQVTM, CDR2 ANQGSEA. This CDR3 has 13 residues. The CDR3 DNA is TGCAGCATTAGGACAGGGGAGAACACTGAAGCTTTCTTT. Translated, it gives CSIRTGENTEAFF.

This chain connects TRBV20-1 to TRBJ2-3, with D perhaps TRBD1 or TRBD2 (5 bases each). Germline loops: CDR1 DFQATT, CDR2 SNEGSKA (reference sequence). The CDR3 is made up of 16 amino acids. The ends were cut back, 0 bases at V and 2 bases at J, with 15 bases in the middle. The CDR3 coding sequence is TGCAGTGCTAGAGATAGAGGGGCAGGGAACACAGATACGCAGTATTTT. Translating it yields CSARDRGAGNTDTQYF.

A few counts support this clonotype. The V and J genes are TRBV7-9 and TRBJ2-1, with a tentative D call TRBD1 (5 bases). Trimming stripped 2 bases from V and 3 bases from J, with 17 bases between. Per germline, CDR1 SEHNR and CDR2 FQNEAQ (reference sequence). This CDR3 region has 17 residues. The CDR3 sequence: CASSLPSTVWGYNEQFF. In DNA form, the CDR3 reads TGTGCCAGCAGCTTACCTTCGACAGTTTGGGGCTACAATGAGCAGTTCTTC.

In its sample, this clonotype was seen many times. The chain combines TRBV7-3 with TRBJ2-5; maybe TRBD2 (7 bases). Germline lookup yields CDR1 SGHTA and CDR2 FQGTGA. The V gene lost 5 bases and the J gene lost 0 bases, with 10 bases spanning the gap. The CDR3 consists of 14 residues. The CDR3 is CASSPGGYQETQYF. CDR3 DNA: TGTGCCAGCAGCCCGGGGGGCTACCAAGAGACCCAGTACTTC.

V usage is TRBV6-1 and J usage is TRBJ1-1, with TRBD1 matching 8 bases. The CDR3 is 14 residues long. With 6 bases clipped from V and 3 bases from J, the junction kept 6 bases outside the gene matches. CDR1 and CDR2 (germline): MNHNS, SASEGT. This CDR3 is CASSDRGGYTEAFF. DNA of the CDR3: TGTGCCAGCAGCGACAGGGGTGGGTACACTGAAGCTTTCTTT.

This clonotype was recorded at least ten times. The V and J genes are TRBV7-9 and TRBJ2-3; weak D call: TRBD2 (6 bases). This CDR3 has 15 amino acids. Per the germline V gene, CDR1 is SEHNR and CDR2 is FQNEAQ (reference sequence). Trimming removed 6 bases at V and 0 bases at J, with 13 bases between. CDR3 in DNA: TGTGCCAGCAGACCTAGCGTTACTAGCACAGATACGCAGTATTTT. It codes for CASRPSVTSTDTQYF. The full variable domain, with the rest looked up from reference TRBV7-9 and TRBJ2-3, is DTGVSQNPRHKITKRGQNVTFRCDPISEHNRLYWYRQTLGQGPEFLTYFQNEAQLEKSRLLSDRFSAERPKGSFSTLEIQRTEQGDSAMYLCASRPSVTSTDTQYFGPGTRLTVL.

This clonotype occurred a few times. The chain couples TRBV9 to TRBJ2-5, with D maybe TRBD2 (5 bases). The CDR3 extends over 17 amino acids. Germline CDR1 SGDLS, CDR2 YYNGEE. The germline V and J ends were trimmed by 3 bases and 1 base, with 19 bases remaining between them. For the CDR3, the DNA is TGTGCCAGCAGCGAGGACTCTTCGGTAACCTTCCAAGAGACCCAGTACTTC. The encoded protein is CASSEDSSVTFQETQYF.

Ten or more counts support this clonotype. CDR3 sequence (DNA): TGTGCCAGCATCTCCTCTTCAGGGCCGAACACTGAAGCTTTCTTT. Its protein product is CASISSSGPNTEAFF. The rearrangement joins TRBV7-9 to TRBJ1-1; D possibly corresponds to TRBD1 (5 bases). Germline V gene sequence: CDR1 SEHNR, CDR2 FQNEAQ (reference sequence). Trimming pared 7 bases from V and 1 base from J, leaving 16 bases between. There are 15 residues in the CDR3.

This clonotype was counted many times. V is TRBV29-1 and J is TRBJ2-2, with a weak D call TRBD1 (6 bases). CDR1 SQVTM and CDR2 ANQGSEA come from the germline V gene. This CDR3 has 16 residues. Between the trimmed V and J ends, which lost 4 bases and 5 bases, there was a span of 20 bases. This CDR3 reads CSVGGDPGARTGELFF. The CDR3 nucleotides are TGCAGCGTTGGAGGGGACCCAGGGGCGCGGACCGGGGAGCTGTTTTTT.

This clonotype was seen ten or more times. CDR3 sequence (DNA): TGTGCCAGCAGCCAAGATACGGGTTGGGATGAGCAGTTCTTC. This sequence encodes CASSQDTGWDEQFF. The J gene is TRBJ2-1, the V gene TRBV3-1; no clear D. Per germline, CDR1 LGHDT and CDR2 YNNKEL (reference sequence). V lost 0 bases and J 8 bases, leaving 11 bases between the germline ends. CDR3 length equals 14 residues.

The table lists this clonotype with a few counts. V and J are TRBV12-3 or TRBV12-4 and TRBJ1-3, with D unresolved. The CDR3 has 13 residues. The V end was cut by 5 bases, the J end by 0 bases, with 5 bases between. The CDR3 protein is CASSPPSGNTIYF. CDR3 DNA sequence: TGTGCCAGCAGTCCCCCCTCTGGAAACACCATATATTTT.

About this clonotype itself: The junction departs from germline at one end; a sequencing error may be responsible. The chain carries TRBV2 and TRBJ2-5; D not certain. Looked up from germline, CDR1 is SNHLY and CDR2 is FYNNEI. There are 10 residues in the CDR3. CDR3 sequence reads: CASSGAPPNF. In nucleotides, the CDR3 is TGTGCCAGCAGTGGGGCGCCCCCGAACTTC.

Many counts were recorded for this clonotype. V is TRBV12-3 or TRBV12-4 and J is TRBJ2-5, with D possibly matching TRBD2 (6 bases). V was clipped by 3 bases and J by 3 bases, with 14 bases between them. CDR3 length: 15 residues. This chain's CDR3 is CASSLWRGGEETQYF. CDR3 DNA sequence: TGTGCCAGCAGTTTGTGGCGGGGCGGGGAAGAGACCCAGTACTTC.